One sample yielded the 5 T cell receptor beta chains listed below, sequenced in a study of T cell repertoires in cytomegalovirus infection. MiXCR was run by TCRdb on the reads, yielding one entry per CDR3 protein. This sample has around 310,000 distinct CDR3 sequences, with roughly 15% found just once. The sequenced material came from PBMCs. Every receptor here comes from a human donor in good health (CMV status not recorded). Some clones in this sample may be carry-over from other donors' samples.

The chain recombines TRBV7-6 with TRBJ2-1, with D possibly being TRBD1 or TRBD2 (5 bases each). The CDR3 is made up of 16 amino acids. Trimming took 2 bases from V and 8 from J, leaving 19 bases between them. Germline V CDR1 and CDR2: SGHVS, FNYEAQ. Here the CDR3 DNA reads TGTGCCAGCAGCTTACTTCTTCGGGGCGCGGCCGATGAGCAGTTCTTC. This codes for CASSLLLRGAADEQFF.

Remarks on this clonotype: A junction end diverges from the germline sequence, so it may reflect a read error. The rearrangement uses TRBV7-7 and TRBJ1-4; the D gene is possibly TRBD1 (6 bases). Germline V gives CDR1 SSHAT, CDR2 FNYEAQ (reference sequence). The CDR3 consists of 16 residues. The CDR3 here is CASSLEGELVNEKLFF. The CDR3 DNA sequence: TGTGCTAGCAGCTTAGAGGGGGAGCTTGTAAATGAAAAACTGTTTTTT.

This clonotype was seen more than once but under ten times. The rearrangement joins TRBV6-2 or TRBV6-3 to TRBJ2-1; no definite D call. The CDR3 is 15 residues long. V gave up 5 bases and J gave up 4 bases, with 15 bases separating them. Germline V CDR1 and CDR2: MNHEY, SVGEGT. For the CDR3, the DNA is TGTGCCAGCAGTGTTAGTAGCTTTAAGTACAATGAGCAGTTCTTC. Protein product: CASSVSSFKYNEQFF.

This clonotype was counted ten times or more. The CDR3 sequence is CASSTPGRLLLQPFANTGELFF. CDR3 nucleotide sequence: TGTGCCAGCAGTACCCCGGGACGGCTACTTCTCCAACCTTTCGCGAACACCGGGGAGCTGTTTTTT. The chain is built from TRBV12-3 or TRBV12-4 and TRBJ2-2; TRBD1 or TRBD2 may be the D gene (5 bases each). V was shortened by 5 bases and J by 0 bases, with 31 bases between the two germline ends. The CDR3 is 22 residues long.

The chain links TRBV4-3 to TRBJ2-7; D is ambiguous. The V and J ends lost 0 bases and 6 bases respectively, with 12 bases between them. There are 14 residues in the CDR3. Germline V lookup: CDR1 LGHNA, CDR2 YSLEER. In DNA, the CDR3 is TGCGCCAGCAGCCAAGAATCGTGGGCCATCGAGCAGTACTTC. This gives the protein CASSQESWAIEQYF.